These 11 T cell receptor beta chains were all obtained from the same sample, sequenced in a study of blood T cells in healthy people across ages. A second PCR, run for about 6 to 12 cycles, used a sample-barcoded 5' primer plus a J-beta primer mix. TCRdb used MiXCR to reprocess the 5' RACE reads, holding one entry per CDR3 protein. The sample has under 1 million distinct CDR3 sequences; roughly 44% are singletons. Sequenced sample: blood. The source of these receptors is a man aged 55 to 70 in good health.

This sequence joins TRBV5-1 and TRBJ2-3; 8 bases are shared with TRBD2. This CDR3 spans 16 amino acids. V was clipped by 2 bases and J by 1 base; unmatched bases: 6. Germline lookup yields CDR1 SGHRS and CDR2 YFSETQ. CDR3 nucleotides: TGCGCCAGCAGCTTAGGACGGGGGGGCCGCACAGATACGCAGTATTTT. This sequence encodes CASSLGRGGRTDTQYF.

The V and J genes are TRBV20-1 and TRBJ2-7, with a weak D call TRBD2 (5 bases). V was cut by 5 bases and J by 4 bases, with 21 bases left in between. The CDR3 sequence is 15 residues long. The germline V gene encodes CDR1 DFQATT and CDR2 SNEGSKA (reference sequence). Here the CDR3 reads CSARNLGDFPYEQYF. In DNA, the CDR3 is TGCAGTGCTCGGAATTTGGGAGATTTTCCTTACGAGCAGTACTTC.

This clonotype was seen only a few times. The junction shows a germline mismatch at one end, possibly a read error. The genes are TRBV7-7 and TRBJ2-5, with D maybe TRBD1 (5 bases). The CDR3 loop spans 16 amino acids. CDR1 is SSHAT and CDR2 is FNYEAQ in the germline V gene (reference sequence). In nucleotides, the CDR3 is TGTGCTAGCAGCTTAGGTGAATTGGACACTTGGGAGACCCAGTACTTC. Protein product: CASSLGELDTWETQYF.

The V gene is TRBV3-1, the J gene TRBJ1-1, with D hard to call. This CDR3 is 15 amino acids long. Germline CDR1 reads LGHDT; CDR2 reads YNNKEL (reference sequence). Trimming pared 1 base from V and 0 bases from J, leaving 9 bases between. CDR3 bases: TGTGCCAGCAGCCAAGGTCCAGGAGTGAACACTGAAGCTTTCTTT. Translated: CASSQGPGVNTEAFF.

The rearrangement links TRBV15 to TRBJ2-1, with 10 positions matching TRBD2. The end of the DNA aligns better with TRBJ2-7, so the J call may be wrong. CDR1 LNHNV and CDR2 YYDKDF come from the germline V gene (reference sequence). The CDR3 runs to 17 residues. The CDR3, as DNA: TGTGCCACCAGCAGAGAGCCTAGCGGGGGCTCCTACAATGAGCAGTACTTC. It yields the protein CATSREPSGGSYNEQYF.

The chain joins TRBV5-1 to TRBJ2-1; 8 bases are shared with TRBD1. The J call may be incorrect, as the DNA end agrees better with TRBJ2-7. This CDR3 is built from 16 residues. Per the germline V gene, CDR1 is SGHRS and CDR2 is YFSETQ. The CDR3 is CASGGWGQEDYNEQYF. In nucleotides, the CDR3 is TGCGCCAGCGGGGGGTGGGGACAGGAGGACTACAATGAGCAGTACTTC.

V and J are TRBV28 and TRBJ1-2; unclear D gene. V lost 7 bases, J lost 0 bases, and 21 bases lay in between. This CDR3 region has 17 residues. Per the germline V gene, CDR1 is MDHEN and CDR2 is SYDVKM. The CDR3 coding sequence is TGTGCCAGCACCTCGGAGGGCCTCTACCATCCTAACTATGGCTACACCTTC. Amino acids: CASTSEGLYHPNYGYTF.

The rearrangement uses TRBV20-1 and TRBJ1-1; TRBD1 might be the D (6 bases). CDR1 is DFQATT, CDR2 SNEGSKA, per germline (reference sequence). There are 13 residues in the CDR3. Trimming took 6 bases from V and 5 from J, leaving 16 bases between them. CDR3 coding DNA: TGCAGTGCCCCCCGGACAGTAAGGACTGAAGCTTTCTTT. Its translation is CSAPRTVRTEAFF.

The CDR3 coding sequence is TGTGCCATCAAAGGGGACCCGACAGGGGGAAATCGGAACACTGAAGCTTTCTTT. Its protein is CAIKGDPTGGNRNTEAFF. The chain uses TRBV10-3 and TRBJ1-1; TRBD1 agrees at 9 bases. This CDR3 region has 18 residues. Germline V gene lookup returns CDR1 ENHRY and CDR2 SYGVKD. V shed 7 bases, J shed 1 base, and the junction held 16 bases outside the gene matches.

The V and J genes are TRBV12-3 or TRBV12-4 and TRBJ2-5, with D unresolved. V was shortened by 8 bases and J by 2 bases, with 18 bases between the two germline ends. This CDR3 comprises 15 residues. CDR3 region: CASGRAVRPQETQYF. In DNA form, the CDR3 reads TGTGCCAGCGGCCGGGCCGTACGACCGCAAGAGACCCAGTACTTC.

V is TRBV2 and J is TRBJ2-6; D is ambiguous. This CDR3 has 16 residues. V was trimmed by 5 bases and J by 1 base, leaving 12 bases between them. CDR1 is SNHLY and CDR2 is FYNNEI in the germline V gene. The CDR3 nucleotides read TGTGCCAGCAGTCCGGTGTTGGGGTCTGGGGCCAACGTCCTGACTTTC. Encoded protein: CASSPVLGSGANVLTF.